The TCR beta chain described here comes from a study of blood T cell repertoires in COVID-19. The overall study: Researchers got acute and convalescent COVID-19 samples from the United States, Italy and Spain. T cells, B-cell-depleted T cells, or PBMCs supplied cDNA or gDNA.

In the authors' workflow: It was from reference gene primer amplification that nucleated cell counts were estimated. Using immunoSEQ multiplex PCR, the repertoire was profiled, and TCRdb retains in-frame clones only, with some absent. D and trimming come from the DNA, and the V and J calls and clone size come from that table. The table includes 180,000 or so clones, 70% to 90% detected once. The CDR3 covers 13 residues. V was cut by 1 base and J by 6 bases, with 7 bases left in between. Per germline, CDR1 SGHRS and CDR2 YFSETQ. The clonotype was recovered from a woman of 80 years or more with acute or convalescent COVID-19. The V call is TRBV5-1, the J call TRBJ1-4, with D unresolved. Material for sequencing was peripheral blood. CDR3 protein: CASSLRSYEKLFF. The CDR3 nucleotides are TGCGCCAGCAGCTTGAGGAGCTATGAAAAACTGTTTTTT.